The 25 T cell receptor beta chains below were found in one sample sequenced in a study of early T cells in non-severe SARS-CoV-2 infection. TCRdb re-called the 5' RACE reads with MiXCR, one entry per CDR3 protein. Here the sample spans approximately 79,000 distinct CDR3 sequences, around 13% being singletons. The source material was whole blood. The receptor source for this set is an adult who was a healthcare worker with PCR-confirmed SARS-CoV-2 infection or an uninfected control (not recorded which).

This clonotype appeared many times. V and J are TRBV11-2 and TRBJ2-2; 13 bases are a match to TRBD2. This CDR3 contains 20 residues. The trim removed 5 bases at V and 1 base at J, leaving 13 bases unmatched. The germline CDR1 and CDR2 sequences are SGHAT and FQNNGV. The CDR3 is CASSTRPLGLAGENTGELFF. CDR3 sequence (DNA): TGTGCCAGCAGCACCCGGCCCCTCGGACTAGCGGGGGAGAACACCGGGGAGCTGTTTTTT. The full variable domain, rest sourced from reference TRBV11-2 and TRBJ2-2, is EAGVAQSPRYKIIEKRQSVAFWCNPISGHATLYWYQQILGQGPKLLIQFQNNGVVDDSQLPKDRFSAERLKGVDSTLKIQPAKLEDSAVYLCASSTRPLGLAGENTGELFFGEGSRLTVL.

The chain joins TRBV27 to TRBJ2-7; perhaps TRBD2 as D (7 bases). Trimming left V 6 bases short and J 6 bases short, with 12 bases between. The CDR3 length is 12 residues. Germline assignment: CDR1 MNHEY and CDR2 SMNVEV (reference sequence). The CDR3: CASSFRGGEQYF. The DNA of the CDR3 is TGTGCCAGCAGCTTTAGGGGGGGCGAGCAGTACTTC.

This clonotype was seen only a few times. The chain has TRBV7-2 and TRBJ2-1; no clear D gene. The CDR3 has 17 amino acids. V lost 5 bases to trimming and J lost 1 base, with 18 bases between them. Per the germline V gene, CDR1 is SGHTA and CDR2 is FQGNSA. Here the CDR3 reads CASSLSLRPLSYNEQFF. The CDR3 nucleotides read TGTGCCAGCAGCCTAAGTCTACGACCCCTTTCCTACAATGAGCAGTTCTTC.

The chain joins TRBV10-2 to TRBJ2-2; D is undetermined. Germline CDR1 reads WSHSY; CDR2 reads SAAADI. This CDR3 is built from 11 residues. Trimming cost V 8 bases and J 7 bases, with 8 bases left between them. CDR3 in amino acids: CASETDGELFF. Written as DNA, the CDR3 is TGCGCCAGCGAGACTGACGGGGAGCTGTTTTTT.

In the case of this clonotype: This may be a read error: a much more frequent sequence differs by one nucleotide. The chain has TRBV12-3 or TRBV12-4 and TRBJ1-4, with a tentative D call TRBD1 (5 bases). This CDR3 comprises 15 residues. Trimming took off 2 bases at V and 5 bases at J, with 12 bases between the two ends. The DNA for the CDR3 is TGTGCCAGCAGTTTACCAGGGCCCCTGAATGAAAAACTGTTTTTT. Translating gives CASSLPGPLNEKLFF.

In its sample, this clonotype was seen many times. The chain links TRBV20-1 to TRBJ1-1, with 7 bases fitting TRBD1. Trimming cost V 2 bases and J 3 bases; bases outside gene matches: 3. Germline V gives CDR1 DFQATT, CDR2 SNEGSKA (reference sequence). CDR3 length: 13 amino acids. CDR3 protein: CSARSTGDTEAFF. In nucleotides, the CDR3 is TGCAGTGCTAGATCTACAGGGGACACTGAAGCTTTCTTT.

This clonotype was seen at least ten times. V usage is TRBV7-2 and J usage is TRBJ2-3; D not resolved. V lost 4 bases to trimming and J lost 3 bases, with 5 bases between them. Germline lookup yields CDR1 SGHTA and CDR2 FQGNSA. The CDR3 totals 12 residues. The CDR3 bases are TGTGCCAGCAGCTCCCTAACAGATACGCAGTATTTT. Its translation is CASSSLTDTQYF.

The CDR3 bases are TGTGCCAGCAGCCCGACAGGCGGCGTAGCACCCCTCCACTTT. Protein product: CASSPTGGVAPLHF. This rearrangement joins TRBV6-2 or TRBV6-3 to TRBJ1-6; D perhaps matches TRBD1 (6 bases). This CDR3 comprises 14 residues. Germline CDR1 reads MNHEY; CDR2 reads SVGEGT. The V and J ends lost 6 bases and 11 bases respectively, with 17 bases between them.

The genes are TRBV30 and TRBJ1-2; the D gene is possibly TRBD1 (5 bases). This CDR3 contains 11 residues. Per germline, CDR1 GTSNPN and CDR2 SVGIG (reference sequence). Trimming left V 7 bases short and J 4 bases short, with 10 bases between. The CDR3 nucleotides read TGTGCCTTACAAGACAGCTATGGCTACACCTTC. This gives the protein CALQDSYGYTF.

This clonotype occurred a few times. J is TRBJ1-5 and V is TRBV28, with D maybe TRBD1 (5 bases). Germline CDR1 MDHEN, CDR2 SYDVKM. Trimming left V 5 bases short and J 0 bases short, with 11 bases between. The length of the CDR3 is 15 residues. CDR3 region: CASSLWTLSNQPQHF. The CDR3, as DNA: TGTGCCAGCAGTCTGTGGACACTTAGCAATCAGCCCCAGCATTTT.

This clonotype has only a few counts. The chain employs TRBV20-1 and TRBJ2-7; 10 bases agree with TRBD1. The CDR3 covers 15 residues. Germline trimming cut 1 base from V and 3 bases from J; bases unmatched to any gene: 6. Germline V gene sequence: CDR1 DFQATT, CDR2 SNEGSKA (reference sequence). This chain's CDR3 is CSARARDRGDYEQYF. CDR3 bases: TGCAGTGCTAGAGCCCGGGACAGGGGAGACTACGAGCAGTACTTC.

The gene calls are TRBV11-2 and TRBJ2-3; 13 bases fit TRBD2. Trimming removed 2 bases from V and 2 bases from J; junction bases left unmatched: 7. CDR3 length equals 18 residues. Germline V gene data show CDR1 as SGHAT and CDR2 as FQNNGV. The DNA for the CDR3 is TGTGCCAGCAGCTTAAAACCGGGGACTAGCGGGGTCACAGATACGCAGTATTTT. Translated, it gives CASSLKPGTSGVTDTQYF.

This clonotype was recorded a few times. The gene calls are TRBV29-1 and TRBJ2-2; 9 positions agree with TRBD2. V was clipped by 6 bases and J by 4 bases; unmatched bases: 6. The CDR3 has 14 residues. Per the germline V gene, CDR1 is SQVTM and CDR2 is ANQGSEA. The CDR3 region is CSVRLAVFTGELFF. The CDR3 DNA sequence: TGCAGCGTGCGACTAGCGGTGTTCACCGGGGAGCTGTTTTTT.

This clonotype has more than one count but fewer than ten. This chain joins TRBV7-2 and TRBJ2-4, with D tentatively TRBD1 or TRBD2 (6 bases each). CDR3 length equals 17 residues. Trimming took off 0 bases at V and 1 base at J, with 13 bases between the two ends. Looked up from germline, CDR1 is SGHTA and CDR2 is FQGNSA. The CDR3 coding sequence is TGTGCCAGCAGCTTAGCCCACTCGGGGGCGGCCAAAAACATTCAGTACTTC. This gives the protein CASSLAHSGAAKNIQYF.

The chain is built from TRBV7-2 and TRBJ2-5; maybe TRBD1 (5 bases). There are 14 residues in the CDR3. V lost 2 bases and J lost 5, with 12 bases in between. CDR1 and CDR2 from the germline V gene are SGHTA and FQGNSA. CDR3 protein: CASSLSRTSETQYF. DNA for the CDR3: TGTGCCAGCAGCTTATCCCGGACAAGCGAGACCCAGTACTTC.

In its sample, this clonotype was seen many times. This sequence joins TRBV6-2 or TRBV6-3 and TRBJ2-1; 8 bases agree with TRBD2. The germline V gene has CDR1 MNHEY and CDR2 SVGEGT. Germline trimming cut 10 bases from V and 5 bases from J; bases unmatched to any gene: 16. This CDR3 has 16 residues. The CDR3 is CATSGRSTSGNNEQFF. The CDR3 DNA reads TGTGCCACTTCAGGGAGGTCCACTAGCGGTAACAATGAGCAGTTCTTC.

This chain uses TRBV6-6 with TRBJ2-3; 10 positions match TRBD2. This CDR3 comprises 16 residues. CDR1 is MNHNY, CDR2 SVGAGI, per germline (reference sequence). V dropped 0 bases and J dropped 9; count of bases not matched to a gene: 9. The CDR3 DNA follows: TGTGCCAGCAGTTACTCATCCGCTAGCGGGGGTACGACGCAGTATTTT. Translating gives CASSYSSASGGTTQYF.

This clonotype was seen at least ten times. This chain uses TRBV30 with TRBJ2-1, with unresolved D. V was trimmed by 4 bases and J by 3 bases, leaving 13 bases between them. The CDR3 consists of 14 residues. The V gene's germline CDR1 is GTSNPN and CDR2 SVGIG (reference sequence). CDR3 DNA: TGTGCCTGGACGCTTCCGGGTGACTACAATGAGCAGTTCTTC. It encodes CAWTLPGDYNEQFF.

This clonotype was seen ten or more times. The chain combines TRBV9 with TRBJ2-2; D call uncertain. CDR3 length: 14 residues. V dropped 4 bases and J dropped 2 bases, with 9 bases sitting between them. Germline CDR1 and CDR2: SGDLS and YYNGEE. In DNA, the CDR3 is TGTGCCAGCAGCTCACCCCAAAACACCGGGGAGCTGTTTTTT. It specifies CASSSPQNTGELFF.

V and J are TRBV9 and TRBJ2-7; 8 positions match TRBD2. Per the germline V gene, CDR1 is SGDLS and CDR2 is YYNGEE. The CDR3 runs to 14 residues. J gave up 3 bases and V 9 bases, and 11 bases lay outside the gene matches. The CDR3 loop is CANYGGVTYYEQYF. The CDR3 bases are TGTGCCAACTACGGGGGGGTGACCTACTACGAGCAGTACTTC. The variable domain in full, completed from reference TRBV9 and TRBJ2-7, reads DSGVTQTPKHLITATGQRVTLRCSPRSGDLSVYWYQQSLDQGLQFLIQYYNGEERAKGNILERFSAQQFPDLHSELNLSSLELGDSALYFCANYGGVTYYEQYFGPGTRLTVT.

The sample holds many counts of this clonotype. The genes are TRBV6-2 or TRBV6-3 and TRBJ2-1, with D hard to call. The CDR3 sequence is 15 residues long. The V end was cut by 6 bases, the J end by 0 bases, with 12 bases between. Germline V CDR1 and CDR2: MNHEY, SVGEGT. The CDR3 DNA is TGTGCCAGCAGCCACCTGAAAAGCTCCTACAATGAGCAGTTCTTC. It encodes CASSHLKSSYNEQFF.

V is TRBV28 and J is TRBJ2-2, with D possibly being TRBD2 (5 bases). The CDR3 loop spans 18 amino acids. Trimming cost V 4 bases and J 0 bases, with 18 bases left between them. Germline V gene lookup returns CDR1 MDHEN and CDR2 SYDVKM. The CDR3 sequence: CASSYPQAAVANTGELFF. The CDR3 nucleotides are TGTGCCAGCAGTTACCCTCAGGCAGCGGTGGCGAACACCGGGGAGCTGTTTTTT. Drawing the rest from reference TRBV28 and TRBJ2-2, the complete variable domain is DVKVTQSSRYLVKRTGEKVFLECVQDMDHENMFWYRQDPGLGLRLIYFSYDVKMKEKGDIPEGYSVSREKKERFSLILESASTNQTSMYLCASSYPQAAVANTGELFFGEGSRLTVL.

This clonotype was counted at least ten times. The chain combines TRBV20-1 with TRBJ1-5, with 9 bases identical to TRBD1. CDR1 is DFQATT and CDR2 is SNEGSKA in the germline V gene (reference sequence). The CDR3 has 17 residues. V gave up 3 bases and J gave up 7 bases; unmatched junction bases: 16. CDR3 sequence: CSAREPGRDRERQPQHF. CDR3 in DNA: TGCAGTGCTAGGGAACCCGGCAGGGACAGGGAGAGACAGCCCCAGCATTTT.

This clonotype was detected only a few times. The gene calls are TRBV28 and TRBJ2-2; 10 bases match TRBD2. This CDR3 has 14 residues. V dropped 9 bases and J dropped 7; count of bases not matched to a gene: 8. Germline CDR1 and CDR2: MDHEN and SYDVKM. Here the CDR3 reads CASTGTSVIGELFF. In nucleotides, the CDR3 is TGTGCCAGTACCGGGACTAGCGTCATCGGGGAGCTGTTTTTT.

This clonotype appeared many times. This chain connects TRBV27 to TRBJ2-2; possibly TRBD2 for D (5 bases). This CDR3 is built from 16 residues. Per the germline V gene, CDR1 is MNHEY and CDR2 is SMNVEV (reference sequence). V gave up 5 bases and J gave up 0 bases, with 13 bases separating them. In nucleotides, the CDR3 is TGTGCCAGCAGTCCCCGCCGGAGGACGAACACCGGGGAGCTGTTTTTT. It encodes CASSPRRRTNTGELFF.